This entry describes one T cell receptor beta chain. This clone has only one observation. It lacks a known antigen. No base quality values were provided; no much bigger clone lies one nucleotide off. CDR1 is given as KGHSH and CDR2 as LQKENI, both from the germline V gene. V drops 3 bases and J drops 9 bases, leaving 15 bases in between. From its cysteine to its phenylalanine, the CDR3 spans 15 amino acids. Of all the DNA, just the CDR3 is kept, 45 bases in frame from base 1. These data come from a study of blood T cell repertoires in COVID-19 (dated by TCRdb to about 2020). The study in broad terms: Samples covering the acute and convalescent phases of COVID-19 were provided by collaborators in the United States, Italy and Spain. The material from the prospective study consisted of cDNA or gDNA derived from T cells, B-cell-depleted T cells, or PBMCs. The dataset comprised deeply sampled blood TCRbeta repertoires from subjects exposed to, actively infected with, or recovered from COVID-19. A freely available public database, intended as a resource for researchers studying the immune response to SARS-CoV-2, is where the repertoires were released. The samples were drawn from two sources: the first 160 participants of the ongoing ImmuneRACE study, and 1,000 to 1,500 subjects contributed by 6 global collaborators. The sample metadata nearly always contained a de-identified subject ID, COVID-19 status, age in years and sex. Where available, HLA class I and class II types were taken from metadata supplied by the sample provider and were not determined by assay-based typing. General findings and caveats noted by the study authors: The quantity of clinical and demographic metadata differed by source and by participant and was supplied without curation.

The collaborating institutions used their own protocols to collect whole blood in K2EDTA tubes. For TCRbeta analysis, collaborators shipped samples as frozen whole blood, isolated PBMCs, or DNA extracted from either of those sample types. TCRbeta CDR3 regions were amplified from genomic DNA by means of the immunoSEQ Assay, a bias-controlled multiplex PCR. Processing in the source paper ran as follows. Nucleated cell counts per sample were estimated from amplification of reference gene primers within the assay. Sequence reads were collapsed and filtered to measure the absolute abundance of every unique TCRbeta CDR3 rearrangement. Productive Simpson clonality was computed per sample as the square root of Simpson's diversity index over productive rearrangements. In its TCRdb copy, this immuneACCESS table keeps in-frame sequences only and misses some clones. Where compared with another copy, unresolved V genes explain less than half of these, and the others have no known cause. V, J and clone size are taken as reported in that table, and D and trimming were inferred from the DNA itself. The table for this sample lists under 75,000 clones; around 90% of them were counted only once. In total, the top ten clones hold over 3.5% of the sample.

The receptor was isolated from a man between 45 and 60 years old with active COVID-19. Sequencing was carried out using peripheral blood. The rearranged segments are TRBV18 and TRBJ1-6; TRBD1 is a possible D gene, resting on 5 matching bases. The CDR3 amino acid sequence is: CASSPGPGVVSPLHF. The base sequence is TGTGCCAGCTCACCGGGCCCGGGGGTGGTTTCACCCCTCCACTTT.